Below, 20 T cell receptor beta chains from the same sample are listed, as sequenced in a study of blood T cell repertoires in COVID-19. The table came from immunoSEQ multiplex PCR; TCRdb's copy has only in-frame clones and leaves some out. This table has 230,000 or so clones, approximately 84% appearing once. Sequencing was performed on peripheral blood. The receptor source for this set is a man in his forties or fifties with active or convalescent COVID-19.

The chain uses TRBV6-5 and TRBJ1-2; D might be TRBD1 (6 bases). Germline V gives CDR1 MNHEY, CDR2 SVGAGI. V lost 0 bases to trimming and J lost 2 bases, with 10 bases between them. The CDR3 extends over 15 amino acids. The CDR3 coding sequence is TGTGCCAGCAGTTACTCTAGGGGGTTGAACTATGGCTACACCTTC. Protein sequence: CASSYSRGLNYGYTF.

The chain carries TRBV28 and TRBJ1-6; D unresolved. CDR3 length equals 16 residues. Germline V CDR1 and CDR2: MDHEN, SYDVKM. V was cut by 10 bases and J by 0 bases, with 16 bases left in between. Written as DNA, the CDR3 is TGTGCCACCTCAACATCCGCCGCCTCCTATAATTCACCCCTCCACTTT. Amino acid sequence: CATSTSAASYNSPLHF.

The chain links TRBV25-1 to TRBJ1-2; tentative D call: TRBD1 (5 bases). Trimming left V 1 base short and J 4 bases short, with 10 bases between. There are 14 residues in the CDR3. Germline values: CDR1 MGHDK, CDR2 SYGVNS. The CDR3 DNA follows: TGTGCCAGCAGTGAATCGGGGGGAGGCTATGGCTACACCTTC. Protein sequence: CASSESGGGYGYTF.

J is TRBJ2-5 and V is TRBV29-1; 9 nucleotides line up with TRBD1. The germline V gene encodes CDR1 SQVTM and CDR2 ANQGSEA. Trimming cost V 4 bases and J 5 bases; bases outside gene matches: 11. The CDR3 is 15 amino acids. The CDR3, as DNA: TGCAGCGTTGGAACTACAGGGGGCGGTGGGGAGACCCAGTACTTC. This encodes CSVGTTGGGGETQYF. The variable domain in full, with the rest retrieved from reference TRBV29-1 and TRBJ2-5, is SAVISQKPSRDICQRGTSLTIQCQVDSQVTMMFWYRQQPGQSLTLIATANQGSEATYESGFVIDKFPISRPNLTFSTLTVSNMSPEDSSIYLCSVGTTGGGGETQYFGPGTRLLVL.

This clone was seen a few times. The V and J genes are TRBV6-6 and TRBJ2-7; D is uncertain. Germline CDR1 reads MNHNY; CDR2 reads SVGAGI (reference sequence). The V end lost 0 bases, the J end lost 2 bases, and 2 bases lay between the germline ends. The CDR3 totals 12 residues. The CDR3 reads CASSYSTYEQYF. The DNA for the CDR3 is TGTGCCAGCAGTTACTCTACCTACGAGCAGTACTTC.

The chain carries TRBV19 and TRBJ1-4, with D perhaps matching TRBD1 (5 bases). V lost 6 bases and J lost 2, with 13 bases in between. The CDR3 contains 15 residues. Germline V CDR1 and CDR2: LNHDA, SQIVND (reference sequence). This CDR3 reads CASRPTGTTNEKLFF. Here the CDR3 DNA reads TGTGCCAGTAGGCCTACAGGAACGACTAATGAAAAACTGTTTTTT.

V and J are TRBV3-1 (or the pseudogene TRBV3-2) and TRBJ1-5; the D gene is possibly TRBD1 (6 bases). This CDR3 is 12 amino acids long. Germline CDR1 and CDR2: LGHDT and YNNKEL (reference sequence). V lost 2 bases, J lost 10 bases, and 9 bases lay in between. CDR3 sequence reads: CASSQLTGPQHF. The CDR3 nucleotides are TGTGCCAGCAGCCAATTGACAGGTCCCCAGCATTTT.

The J gene is TRBJ1-4, the V gene TRBV30; no reliable D call. The germline CDR1 and CDR2 sequences are GTSNPN and SVGIG (reference sequence). The CDR3 runs 14 residues. V dropped 0 bases and J dropped 7 bases, with 12 bases sitting between them. The CDR3 DNA follows: TGTGCCTGGAGTGTAACCGGGGTACGTGAAAAACTGTTTTTT. Translated, it gives CAWSVTGVREKLFF.

V usage is TRBV2 and J usage is TRBJ1-2, with TRBD1 matching 8 bases. Germline values: CDR1 SNHLY, CDR2 FYNNEI. V dropped 1 base and J dropped 7; count of bases not matched to a gene: 5. The CDR3 runs to 14 residues. The CDR3 DNA reads TGTGCCAGCAGTGAAGGCCAGGGGGCGACTGGCTACACCTTC. Translating gives CASSEGQGATGYTF.

DNA of the CDR3: TGTGCCAGCAGCCCACAGGATAGGGCTGGAAACACCATATATTTT. It yields the protein CASSPQDRAGNTIYF. The gene calls are TRBV4-2 and TRBJ1-3; possibly TRBD1 for D (5 bases). The CDR3 is made up of 15 amino acids. The V and J ends lost 4 bases and 2 bases respectively, with 12 bases between them. CDR1 is LGHNA, CDR2 YNFKEQ, per germline.

V is TRBV2 and J is TRBJ1-1; 8 nucleotides match TRBD1. Germline V gene sequence: CDR1 SNHLY, CDR2 FYNNEI. J gave up 1 base and V 3 bases, and 10 bases lay outside the gene matches. The CDR3 contains 17 residues. CDR3 sequence: CASSEGLNRGENTEAFF. The CDR3 DNA sequence: TGTGCCAGCAGTGAGGGACTCAACAGGGGGGAGAACACTGAAGCTTTCTTT.

Only one count was recorded for this clone. The chain uses TRBV6-5 and TRBJ1-5; D is possibly TRBD1 (6 bases). CDR1 is MNHEY and CDR2 is SVGAGI in the germline V gene. V was shortened by 0 bases and J by 5 bases, with 11 bases between the two germline ends. This CDR3 is built from 15 residues. CDR3 sequence reads: CASSYSGRGDQPQHF. Written as DNA, the CDR3 is TGTGCCAGCAGTTACTCCGGCAGGGGCGATCAGCCCCAGCATTTT.

This clone was seen a handful of times. J is TRBJ1-3 and V is TRBV5-1; TRBD1 might be the D (6 bases). Trimming stripped 4 bases from V and 4 bases from J, with 9 bases between. There are 13 residues in the CDR3. Germline CDR1 SGHRS, CDR2 YFSETQ. CDR3 amino acids: CASSQGPGNTIYF. CDR3 nucleotide sequence: TGCGCCAGCAGCCAGGGGCCAGGAAACACCATATATTTT. Full variable domain (missing parts from reference TRBV5-1 and TRBJ1-3): KAGVTQTPRYLIKTRGQQVTLSCSPISGHRSVSWYQQTPGQGLQFLFEYFSETQRNKGNFPGRFSGRQFSNSRSEMNVSTLELGDSALYLCASSQGPGNTIYFGEGSWLTVV.

In this sample, this clone turned up a few times. The chain combines TRBV29-1 with TRBJ1-2; D ambiguous. Germline V gives CDR1 SQVTM, CDR2 ANQGSEA. Deletions cut 1 base from V and 7 bases from J, with 16 bases between. The CDR3 is made up of 14 amino acids. The CDR3 sequence is CSVEGAGWISGYTF. CDR3 sequence (DNA): TGCAGCGTTGAAGGAGCGGGATGGATTAGTGGCTACACCTTC.

In this sample, this clone turned up a few times. The rearrangement joins TRBV29-1 to TRBJ1-2, with D perhaps matching TRBD1 (6 bases). Trimming stripped 0 bases from V and 4 bases from J, with 15 bases between. Germline V gives CDR1 SQVTM, CDR2 ANQGSEA. The CDR3 has 15 residues. CDR3 in amino acids: CSVEDTQGRIYGYTF. The DNA of the CDR3 is TGCAGCGTTGAAGACACTCAGGGGCGCATCTATGGCTACACCTTC.

The gene calls are TRBV6-5 and TRBJ1-2, with a tentative D call TRBD1 (5 bases). Trimming stripped 5 bases from V and 4 bases from J, with 14 bases between. Per germline, CDR1 MNHEY and CDR2 SVGAGI. This CDR3 has 14 residues. The CDR3, as DNA: TGTGCCAGCAGTCCGACAGCGTACCTCTATGGCTACACCTTC. Translated: CASSPTAYLYGYTF.

The gene calls are TRBV20-1 and TRBJ1-2, with 8 bases matching TRBD1. The CDR3 length is 16 residues. CDR1 DFQATT and CDR2 SNEGSKA come from the germline V gene (reference sequence). V lost 3 bases, J lost 5 bases, and 14 bases stayed unmatched. CDR3 DNA: TGCAGTGCTAGTAGTGCGGACAGGGCCAAAAAATATGGCTACACCTTC. As protein: CSASSADRAKKYGYTF.

This chain joins TRBV27 and TRBJ2-2; a weak D match, TRBD1 (5 bases). CDR3 size: 12 residues. The V and J ends lost 5 bases and 4 bases respectively, with 5 bases between them. Germline CDR1 reads MNHEY; CDR2 reads SMNVEV (reference sequence). The CDR3 bases are TGTGCCAGCAGTAGGGGCACCGGGGAGCTGTTTTTT. It yields the protein CASSRGTGELFF.

The chain joins TRBV9 to TRBJ1-2, with a tentative D call TRBD1 (5 bases). Germline loops: CDR1 SGDLS, CDR2 YYNGEE. The CDR3 covers 14 residues. V was trimmed by 4 bases and J by 0 bases, leaving 10 bases between them. The DNA for the CDR3 is TGTGCCAGCAGCCCCAGGGATTCTAACTATGGCTACACCTTC. As protein: CASSPRDSNYGYTF.

V and J are TRBV5-1 and TRBJ2-6; 10 bases align to TRBD1. The CDR3 runs 18 residues. The V segment lost 4 bases and the J segment 0 bases; nucleotides outside the gene matches: 7. The V gene's germline CDR1 is SGHRS and CDR2 YFSETQ. CDR3 residues: CASSPGQGGSSGANVLTF. CDR3 nucleotide sequence: TGCGCCAGCAGCCCCGGACAGGGGGGGAGCTCTGGGGCCAACGTCCTGACTTTC.